The clone carrying this T cell receptor (beta chain) has only a few counts. From germline, CDR1 is SNHLY and CDR2 FYNNEI. The CDR3 has 11 residues. The germline V and J ends were trimmed by 7 bases and 6 bases, with 6 bases remaining between them. This sample was taken from a study of OX40 agonist ivuxolimab in advanced cancers. Libraries were prepared by immunoSEQ multiplex PCR; TCRdb keeps only in-frame clonotypes and omits some of them. The repertoire holds under 60,000 clones, with around 90% as singletons. The sequences come from CD4+ or CD8+ T cells sorted from blood, collected in a trial of the OX40 agonist ivuxolimab. The rearrangement uses TRBV2 and TRBJ2-2; D is uncertain. The clonotype originates from an adult with an advanced solid tumor such as melanoma, head and neck, liver or kidney cancer. The CDR3 sequence is CASKDPGELFF. The CDR3 coding sequence is TGTGCCAGCAAAGACCCCGGGGAGCTGTTTTTT.